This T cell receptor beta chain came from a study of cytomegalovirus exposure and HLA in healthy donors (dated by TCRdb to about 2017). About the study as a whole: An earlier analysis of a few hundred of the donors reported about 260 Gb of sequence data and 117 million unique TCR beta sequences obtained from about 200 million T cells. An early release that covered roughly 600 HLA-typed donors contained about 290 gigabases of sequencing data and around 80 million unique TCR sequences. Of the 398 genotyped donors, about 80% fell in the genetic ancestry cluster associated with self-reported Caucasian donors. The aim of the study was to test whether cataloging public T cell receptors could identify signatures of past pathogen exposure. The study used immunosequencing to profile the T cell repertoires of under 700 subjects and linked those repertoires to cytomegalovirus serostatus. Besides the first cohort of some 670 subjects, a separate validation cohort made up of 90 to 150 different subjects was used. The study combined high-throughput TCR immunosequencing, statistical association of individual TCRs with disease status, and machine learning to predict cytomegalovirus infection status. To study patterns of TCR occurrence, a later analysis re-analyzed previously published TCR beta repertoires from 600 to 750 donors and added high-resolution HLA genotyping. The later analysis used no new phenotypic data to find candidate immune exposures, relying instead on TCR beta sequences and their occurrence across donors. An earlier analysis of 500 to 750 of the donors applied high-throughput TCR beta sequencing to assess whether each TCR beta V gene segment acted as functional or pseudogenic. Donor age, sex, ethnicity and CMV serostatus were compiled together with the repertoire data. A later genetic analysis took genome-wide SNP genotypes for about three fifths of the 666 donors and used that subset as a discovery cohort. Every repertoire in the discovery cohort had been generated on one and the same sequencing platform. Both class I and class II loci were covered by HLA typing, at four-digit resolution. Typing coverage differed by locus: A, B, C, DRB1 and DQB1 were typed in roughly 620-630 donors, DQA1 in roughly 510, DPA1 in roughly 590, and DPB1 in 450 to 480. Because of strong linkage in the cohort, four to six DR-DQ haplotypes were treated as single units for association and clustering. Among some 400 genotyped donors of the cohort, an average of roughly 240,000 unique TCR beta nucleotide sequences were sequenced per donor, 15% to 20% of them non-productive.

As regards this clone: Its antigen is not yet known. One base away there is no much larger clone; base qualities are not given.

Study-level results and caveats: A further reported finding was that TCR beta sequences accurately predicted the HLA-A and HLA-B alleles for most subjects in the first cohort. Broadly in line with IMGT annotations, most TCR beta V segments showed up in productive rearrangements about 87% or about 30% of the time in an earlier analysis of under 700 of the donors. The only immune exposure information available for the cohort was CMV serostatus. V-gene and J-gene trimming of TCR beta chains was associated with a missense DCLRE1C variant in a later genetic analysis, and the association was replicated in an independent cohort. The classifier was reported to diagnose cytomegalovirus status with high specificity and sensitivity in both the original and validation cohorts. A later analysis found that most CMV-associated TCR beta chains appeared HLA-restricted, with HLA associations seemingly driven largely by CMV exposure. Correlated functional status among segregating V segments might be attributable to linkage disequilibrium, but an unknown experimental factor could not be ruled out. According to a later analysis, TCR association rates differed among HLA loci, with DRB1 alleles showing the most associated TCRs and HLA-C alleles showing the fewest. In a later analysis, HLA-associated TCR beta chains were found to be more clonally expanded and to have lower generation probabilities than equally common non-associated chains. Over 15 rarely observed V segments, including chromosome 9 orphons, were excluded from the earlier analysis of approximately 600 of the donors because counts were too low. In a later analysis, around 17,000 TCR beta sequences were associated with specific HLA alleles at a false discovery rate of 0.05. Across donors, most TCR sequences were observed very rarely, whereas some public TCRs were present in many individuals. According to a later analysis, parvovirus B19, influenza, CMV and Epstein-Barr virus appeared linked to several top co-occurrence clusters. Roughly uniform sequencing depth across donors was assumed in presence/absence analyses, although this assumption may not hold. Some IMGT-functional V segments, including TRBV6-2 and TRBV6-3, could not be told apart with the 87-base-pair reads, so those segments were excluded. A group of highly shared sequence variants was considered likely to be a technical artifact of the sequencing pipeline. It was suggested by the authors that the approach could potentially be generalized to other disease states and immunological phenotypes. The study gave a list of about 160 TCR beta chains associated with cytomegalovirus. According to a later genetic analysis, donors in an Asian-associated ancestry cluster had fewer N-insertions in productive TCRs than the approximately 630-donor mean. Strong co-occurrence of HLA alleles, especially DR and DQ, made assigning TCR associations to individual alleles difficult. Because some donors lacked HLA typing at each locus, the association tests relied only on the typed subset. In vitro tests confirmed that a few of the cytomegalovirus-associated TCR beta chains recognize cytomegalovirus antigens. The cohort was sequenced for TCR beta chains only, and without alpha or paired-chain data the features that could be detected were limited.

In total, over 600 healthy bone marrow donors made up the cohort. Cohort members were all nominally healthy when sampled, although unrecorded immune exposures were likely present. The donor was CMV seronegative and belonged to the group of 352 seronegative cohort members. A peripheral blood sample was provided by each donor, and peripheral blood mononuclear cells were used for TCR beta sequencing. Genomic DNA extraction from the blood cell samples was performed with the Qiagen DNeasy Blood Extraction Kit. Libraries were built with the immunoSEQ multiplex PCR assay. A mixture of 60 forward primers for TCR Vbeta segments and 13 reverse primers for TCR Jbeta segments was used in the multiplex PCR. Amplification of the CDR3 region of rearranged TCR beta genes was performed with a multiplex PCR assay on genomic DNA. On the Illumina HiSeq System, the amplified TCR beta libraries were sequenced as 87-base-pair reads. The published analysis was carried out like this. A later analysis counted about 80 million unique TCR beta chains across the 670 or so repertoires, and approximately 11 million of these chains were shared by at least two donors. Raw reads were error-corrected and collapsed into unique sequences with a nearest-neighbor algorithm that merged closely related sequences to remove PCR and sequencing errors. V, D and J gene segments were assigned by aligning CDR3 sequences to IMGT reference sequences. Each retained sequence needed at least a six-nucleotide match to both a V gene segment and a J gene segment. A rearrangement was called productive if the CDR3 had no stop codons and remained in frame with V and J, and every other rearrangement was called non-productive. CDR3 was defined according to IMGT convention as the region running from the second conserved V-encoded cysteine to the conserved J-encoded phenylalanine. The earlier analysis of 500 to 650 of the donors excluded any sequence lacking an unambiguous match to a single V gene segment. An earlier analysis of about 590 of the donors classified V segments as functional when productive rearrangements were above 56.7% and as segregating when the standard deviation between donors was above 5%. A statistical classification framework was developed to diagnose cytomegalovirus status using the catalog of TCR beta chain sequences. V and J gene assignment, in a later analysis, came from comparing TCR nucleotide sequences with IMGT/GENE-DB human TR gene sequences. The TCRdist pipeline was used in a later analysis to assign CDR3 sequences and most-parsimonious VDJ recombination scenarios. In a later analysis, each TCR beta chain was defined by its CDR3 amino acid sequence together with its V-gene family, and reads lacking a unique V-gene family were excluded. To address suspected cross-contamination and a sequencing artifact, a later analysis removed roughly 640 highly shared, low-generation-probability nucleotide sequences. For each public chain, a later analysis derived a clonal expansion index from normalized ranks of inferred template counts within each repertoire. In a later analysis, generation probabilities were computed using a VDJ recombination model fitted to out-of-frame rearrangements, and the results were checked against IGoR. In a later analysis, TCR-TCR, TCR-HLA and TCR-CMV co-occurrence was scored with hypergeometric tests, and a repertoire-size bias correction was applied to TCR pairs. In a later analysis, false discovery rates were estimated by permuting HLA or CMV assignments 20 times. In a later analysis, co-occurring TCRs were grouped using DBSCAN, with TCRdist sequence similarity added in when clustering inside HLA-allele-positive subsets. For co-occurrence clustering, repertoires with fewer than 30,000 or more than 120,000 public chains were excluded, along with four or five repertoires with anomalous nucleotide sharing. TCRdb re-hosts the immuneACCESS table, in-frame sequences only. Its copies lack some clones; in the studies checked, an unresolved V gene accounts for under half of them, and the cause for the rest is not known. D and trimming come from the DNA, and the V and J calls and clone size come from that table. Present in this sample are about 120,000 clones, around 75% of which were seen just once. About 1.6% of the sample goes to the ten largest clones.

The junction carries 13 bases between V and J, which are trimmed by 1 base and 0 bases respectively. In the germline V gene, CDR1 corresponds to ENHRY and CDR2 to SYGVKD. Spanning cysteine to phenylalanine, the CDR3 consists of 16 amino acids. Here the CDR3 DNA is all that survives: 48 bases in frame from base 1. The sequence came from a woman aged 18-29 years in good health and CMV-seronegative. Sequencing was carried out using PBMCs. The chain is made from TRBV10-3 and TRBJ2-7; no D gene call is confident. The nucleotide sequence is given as TGTGCCATCAGTGAGTTATCAATTAAACTCTCCTACGAGCAGTACTTC. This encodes CAISELSIKLSYEQYF.